The present T cell receptor beta chain was sequenced within a study of T cell repertoires in cytomegalovirus infection (dated by TCRdb to between 2018 and 2021). About the study as a whole: The peptide stimulations were aimed at well-studied HLA-B-restricted epitopes as well as recently identified HLA-C-restricted CMV epitopes, whose presentation resists viral immunomodulation. The HLA type of each donor mattered for the analysis, because public TCR beta signatures pointed to carriage of CMV infection along with the matching HLA type. General conclusions and limits of the study: Cumulative frequency of public TCR beta family members discriminated carriers of CMV infection plus the relevant HLA type in this cohort and an independent approximately 370-donor cohort. The ex vivo response was dominated by HLA-C-restricted CMV-specific TCR beta clonotypes, which also provided the single most frequent clonotype in two of eight donors.

Sequencing instrument: Illumina HiSeq 1500. Starting from the raw public reads, TCRdb applied fastp trimming at Q25, assembled clones with MiXCR and retained in-frame beta chains. Rows with one shared CDR3 protein collapse into an entry with the most common genes and DNA. The sample table lists about 770,000 distinct CDR3 sequences, 25% to 30% of them with a count of one. About 12% of the sample comes from the top ten. The treatment or condition label of this sample denotes: in vitro stimulation with specific CMV peptide epitopes to enrich CMV-specific T cells. The CDR3, from cysteine to phenylalanine, totals 13 residues. Left in the record is the CDR3 DNA by itself, 39 bases read in frame from the first base. V loses 5 bases of germline sequence and J loses 10 bases, and the interval between the two ends is 15 bases. The germline V gene (reference sequence) yields SEHNR for CDR1 and FQNEAQ for CDR2.

This clonotype has more than one count but fewer than ten. Its antigen target is currently unknown. No much larger clone exists at a distance of one base, and base qualities are not known. Sequenced here: cultured CD8+ T cells from PBMCs, sampled from culture after CMV antigen stimulation. This clonotype was sampled from a human donor in good health (CMV status not recorded). Some clones in this sample may be carry-over from other donors' samples. The chain links TRBV7-9 with TRBJ2-1; the D gene is possibly TRBD1, with 7 bases matching. The DNA is TGTGCCAGCAGCCCAGAGGGGGCGGGGGAGCAGTTCTTC. Translated, it gives CASSPEGAGEQFF.